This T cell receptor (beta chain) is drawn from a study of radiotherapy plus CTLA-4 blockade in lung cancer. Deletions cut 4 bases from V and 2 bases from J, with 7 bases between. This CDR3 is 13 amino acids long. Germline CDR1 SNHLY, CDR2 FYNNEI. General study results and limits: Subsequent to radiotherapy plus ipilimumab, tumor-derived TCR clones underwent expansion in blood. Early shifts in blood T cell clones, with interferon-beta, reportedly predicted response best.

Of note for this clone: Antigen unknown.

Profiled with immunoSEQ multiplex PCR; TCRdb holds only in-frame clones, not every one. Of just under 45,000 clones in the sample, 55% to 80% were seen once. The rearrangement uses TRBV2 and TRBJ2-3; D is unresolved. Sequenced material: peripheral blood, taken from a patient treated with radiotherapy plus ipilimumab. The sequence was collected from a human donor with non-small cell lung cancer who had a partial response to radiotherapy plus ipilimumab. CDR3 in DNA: TGTGCCAGCAGTGCTACCGTCACAGATACGCAGTATTTT. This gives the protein CASSATVTDTQYF.